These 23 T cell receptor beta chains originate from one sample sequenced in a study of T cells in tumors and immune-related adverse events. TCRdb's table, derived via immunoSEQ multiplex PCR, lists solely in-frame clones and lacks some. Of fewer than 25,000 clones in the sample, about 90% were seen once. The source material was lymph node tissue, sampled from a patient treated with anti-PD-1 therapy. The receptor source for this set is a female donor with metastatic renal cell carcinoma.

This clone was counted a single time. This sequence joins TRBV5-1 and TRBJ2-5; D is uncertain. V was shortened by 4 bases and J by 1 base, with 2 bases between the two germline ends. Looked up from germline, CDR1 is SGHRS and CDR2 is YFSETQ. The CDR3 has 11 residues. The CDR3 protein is CASSPQETQYF. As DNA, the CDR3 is TGCGCCAGCAGCCCCCAAGAGACCCAGTACTTC.

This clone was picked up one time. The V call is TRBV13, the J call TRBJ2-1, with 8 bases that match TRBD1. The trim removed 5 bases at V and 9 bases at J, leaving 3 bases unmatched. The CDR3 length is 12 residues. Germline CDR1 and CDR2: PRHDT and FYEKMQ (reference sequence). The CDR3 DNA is TGTGCCAGCAGCGGACAGGGAGGTGAGCAGTTCTTC. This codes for CASSGQGGEQFF.

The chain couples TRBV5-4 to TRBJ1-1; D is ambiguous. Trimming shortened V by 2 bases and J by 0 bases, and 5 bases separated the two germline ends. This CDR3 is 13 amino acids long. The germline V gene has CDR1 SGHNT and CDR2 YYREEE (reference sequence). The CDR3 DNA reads TGTGCCAGCAGCTTCAGGCTGAACACTGAAGCTTTCTTT. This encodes CASSFRLNTEAFF.

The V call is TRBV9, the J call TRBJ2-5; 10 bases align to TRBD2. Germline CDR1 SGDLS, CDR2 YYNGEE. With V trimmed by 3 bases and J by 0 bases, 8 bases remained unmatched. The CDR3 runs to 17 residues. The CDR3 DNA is TGTGCCAGCAGCGCCGGACTAGCGGAGGGGAACCAAGAGACCCAGTACTTC. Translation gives CASSAGLAEGNQETQYF. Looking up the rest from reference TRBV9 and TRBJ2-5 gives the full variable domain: DSGVTQTPKHLITATGQRVTLRCSPRSGDLSVYWYQQSLDQGLQFLIQYYNGEERAKGNILERFSAQQFPDLHSELNLSSLELGDSALYFCASSAGLAEGNQETQYFGPGTRLLVL.

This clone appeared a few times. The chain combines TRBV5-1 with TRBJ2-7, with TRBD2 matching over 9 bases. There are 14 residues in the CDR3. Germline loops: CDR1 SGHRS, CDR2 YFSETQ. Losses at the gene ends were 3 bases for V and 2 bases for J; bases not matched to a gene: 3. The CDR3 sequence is CASSSSGTAYEQYF. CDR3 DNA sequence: TGCGCCAGCAGCTCTAGCGGGACGGCCTACGAGCAGTACTTC.

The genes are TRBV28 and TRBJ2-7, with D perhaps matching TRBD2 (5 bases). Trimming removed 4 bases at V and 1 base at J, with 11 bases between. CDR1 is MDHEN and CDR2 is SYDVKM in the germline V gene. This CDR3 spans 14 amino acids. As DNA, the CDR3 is TGTGCCAGCAGTTGGGGTGGCGGGTCCTACGAGCAGTACTTC. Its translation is CASSWGGGSYEQYF.

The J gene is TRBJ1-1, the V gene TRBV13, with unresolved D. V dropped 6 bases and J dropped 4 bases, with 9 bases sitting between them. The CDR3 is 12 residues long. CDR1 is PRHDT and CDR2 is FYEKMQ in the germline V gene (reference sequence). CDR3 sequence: CASRGWPTEAFF. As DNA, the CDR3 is TGTGCCAGCAGAGGCTGGCCCACTGAAGCTTTCTTT.

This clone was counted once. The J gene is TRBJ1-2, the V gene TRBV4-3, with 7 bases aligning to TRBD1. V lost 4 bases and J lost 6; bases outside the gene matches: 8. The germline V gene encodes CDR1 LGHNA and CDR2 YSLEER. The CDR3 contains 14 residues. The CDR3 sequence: CASSLWDSSNGYTF. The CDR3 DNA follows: TGCGCCAGCAGCCTGTGGGACAGCTCCAATGGCTACACCTTC.

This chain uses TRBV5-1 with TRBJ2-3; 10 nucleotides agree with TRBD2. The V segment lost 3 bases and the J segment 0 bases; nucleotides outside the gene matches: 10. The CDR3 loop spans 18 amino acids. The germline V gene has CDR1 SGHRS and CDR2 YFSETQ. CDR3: CASSYNPSGSYSTDTQYF. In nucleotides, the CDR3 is TGCGCCAGCAGCTATAATCCTAGCGGGAGCTACAGCACAGATACGCAGTATTTT.

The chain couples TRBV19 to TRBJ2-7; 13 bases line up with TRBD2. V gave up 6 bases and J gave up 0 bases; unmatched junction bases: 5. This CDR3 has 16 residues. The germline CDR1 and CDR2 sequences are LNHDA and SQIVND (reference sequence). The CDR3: CASSLTSGRASYEQYF. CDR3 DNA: TGTGCCAGTAGCCTTACTAGCGGGAGGGCCTCCTACGAGCAGTACTTC.

The chain's CDR3 is CASSLTGGLGEAFF. CDR3 in DNA: TGTGCCAGCAGCTTGACAGGGGGGCTTGGTGAAGCTTTCTTT. The chain couples TRBV11-2 to TRBJ1-1; 9 nucleotides agree with TRBD1. Germline CDR1 and CDR2: SGHAT and FQNNGV. V lost 3 bases and J lost 7; bases outside the gene matches: 6. The CDR3 spans 14 residues.

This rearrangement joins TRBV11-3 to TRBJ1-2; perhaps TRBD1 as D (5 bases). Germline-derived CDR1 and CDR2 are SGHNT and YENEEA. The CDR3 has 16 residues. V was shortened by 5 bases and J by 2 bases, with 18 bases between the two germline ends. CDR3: CASSPGSGTANYGYTF. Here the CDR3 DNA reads TGTGCCAGCAGCCCAGGGTCTGGGACGGCGAACTATGGCTACACCTTC.

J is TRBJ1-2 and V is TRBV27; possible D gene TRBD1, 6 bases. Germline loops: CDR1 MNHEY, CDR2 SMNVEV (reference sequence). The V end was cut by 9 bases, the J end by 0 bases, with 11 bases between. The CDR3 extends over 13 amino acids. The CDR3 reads CASSQGANYGYTF. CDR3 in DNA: TGTGCCAGTTCACAGGGAGCTAACTATGGCTACACCTTC.

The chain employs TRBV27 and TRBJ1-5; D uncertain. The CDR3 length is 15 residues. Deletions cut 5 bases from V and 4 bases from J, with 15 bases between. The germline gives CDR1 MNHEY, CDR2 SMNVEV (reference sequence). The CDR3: CASSPYLGLNQPQHF. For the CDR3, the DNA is TGTGCCAGCAGTCCTTATCTAGGGCTTAATCAGCCCCAGCATTTT.

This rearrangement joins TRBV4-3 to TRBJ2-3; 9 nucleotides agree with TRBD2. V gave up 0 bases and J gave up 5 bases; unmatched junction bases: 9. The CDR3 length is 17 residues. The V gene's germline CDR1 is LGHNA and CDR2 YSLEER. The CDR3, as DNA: TGCGCCAGCAGCCAAGATGGGGGCGGGGGGGCACGAGATACGCAGTATTTT. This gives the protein CASSQDGGGGARDTQYF.

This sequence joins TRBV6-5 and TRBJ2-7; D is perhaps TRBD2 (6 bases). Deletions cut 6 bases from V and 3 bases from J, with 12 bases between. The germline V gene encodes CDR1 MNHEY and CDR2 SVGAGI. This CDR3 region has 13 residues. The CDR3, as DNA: TGTGCCAGCAGGGGGGGACCGCTCTACGAGCAGTACTTC. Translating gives CASRGGPLYEQYF.

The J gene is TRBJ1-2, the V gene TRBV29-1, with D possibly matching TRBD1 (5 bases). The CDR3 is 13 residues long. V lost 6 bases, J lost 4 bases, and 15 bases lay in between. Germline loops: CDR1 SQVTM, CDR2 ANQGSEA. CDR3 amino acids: CSVRGPGSYGYTF. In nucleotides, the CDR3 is TGCAGCGTGAGGGGTCCTGGCAGCTATGGCTACACCTTC.

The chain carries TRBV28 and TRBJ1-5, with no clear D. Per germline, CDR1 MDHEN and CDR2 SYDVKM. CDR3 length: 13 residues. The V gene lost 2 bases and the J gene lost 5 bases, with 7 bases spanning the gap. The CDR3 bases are TGTGCCAGCAGTTTAATAGGGTATCAGCCCCAGCATTTT. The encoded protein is CASSLIGYQPQHF.

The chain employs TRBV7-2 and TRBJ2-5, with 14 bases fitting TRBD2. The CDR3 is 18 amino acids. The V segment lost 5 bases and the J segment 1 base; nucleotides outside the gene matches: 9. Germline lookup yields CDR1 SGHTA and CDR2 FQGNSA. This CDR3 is CASSARLGTSGGQETQYF. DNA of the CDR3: TGTGCCAGCAGCGCTAGACTCGGGACTAGCGGGGGCCAAGAGACCCAGTACTTC.

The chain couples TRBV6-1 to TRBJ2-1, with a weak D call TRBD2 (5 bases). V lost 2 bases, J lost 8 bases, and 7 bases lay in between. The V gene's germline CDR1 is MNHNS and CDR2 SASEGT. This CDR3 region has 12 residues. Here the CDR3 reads CASSEQDYEQFF. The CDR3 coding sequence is TGTGCCAGCAGTGAACAGGACTATGAGCAGTTCTTC.

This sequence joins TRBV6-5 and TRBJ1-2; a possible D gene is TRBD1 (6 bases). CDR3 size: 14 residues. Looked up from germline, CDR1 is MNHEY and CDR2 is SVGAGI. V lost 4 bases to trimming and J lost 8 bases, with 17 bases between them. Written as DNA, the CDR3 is TGTGCCAGCAGTTTCAGGGGTTTTGGTGGCGGCTACACCTTC. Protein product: CASSFRGFGGGYTF.

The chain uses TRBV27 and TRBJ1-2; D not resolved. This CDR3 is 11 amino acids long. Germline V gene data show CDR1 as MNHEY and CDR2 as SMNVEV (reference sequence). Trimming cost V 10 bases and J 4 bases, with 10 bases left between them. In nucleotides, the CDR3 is TGTGCCACCCTTTCAGGCTATGGCTACACCTTC. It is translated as CATLSGYGYTF.

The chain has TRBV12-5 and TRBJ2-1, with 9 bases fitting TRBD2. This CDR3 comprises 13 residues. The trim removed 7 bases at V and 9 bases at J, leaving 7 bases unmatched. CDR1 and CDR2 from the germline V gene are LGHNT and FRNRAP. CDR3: CASAMTAGGEQFF. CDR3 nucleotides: TGTGCTAGTGCAATGACAGCGGGGGGTGAGCAGTTCTTC. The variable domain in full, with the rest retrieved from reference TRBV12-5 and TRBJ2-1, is DARVTQTPRHKVTEMGQEVTMRCQPILGHNTVFWYRQTMMQGLELLAYFRNRAPLDDSGMPKDRFSAEMPDATLATLKIQPSEPRDSAVYFCASAMTAGGEQFFGPGTRLTVL.